This T cell receptor beta chain comes out of a study of blood T cell repertoires in COVID-19. Some clones are missing from TCRdb's copy, which holds only in-frame ones; the method was immunoSEQ multiplex PCR. The sample contains 200,000 to 300,000 clones, 85% to 90% of which appear only once. The V and J ends lost 2 bases and 4 bases respectively, with 6 bases between them. CDR1 LGHNT and CDR2 FRNRAP come from the germline V gene. The CDR3 covers 12 residues. This chain uses TRBV12-5 with TRBJ2-7, with D uncertain. This TCR came from a man aged 50 to 60 who had been exposed to COVID-19. Material for sequencing was PBMCs or T cells enriched from blood (not recorded which). The CDR3 sequence: CASGLSNYEQYV. The CDR3 DNA reads TGTGCTAGTGGTTTGTCTAATTACGAGCAGTACGTC.